This T cell receptor beta chain is from a study of early T cells in non-severe SARS-CoV-2 infection. In TCRdb, the 5' RACE reads were re-called with MiXCR into one record per CDR3 protein. This table has some 87,000 distinct CDR3 sequences, more than 10% appearing once. V lost 11 bases and J lost 0, with 10 bases in between. The germline CDR1 and CDR2 sequences are MNHNY and SVGAGI (reference sequence). The CDR3 loop spans 12 amino acids. The TCR comes from an adult who was a healthcare worker with PCR-confirmed SARS-CoV-2 infection or an uninfected control (not recorded which). V usage is TRBV6-6 and J usage is TRBJ2-5; either TRBD1 or TRBD2 may supply D (5 bases each). The sequenced sample was whole blood. The CDR3 loop reads CASGTDQETQYF. CDR3 DNA: TGTGCCTCCGGGACGGACCAAGAGACCCAGTACTTC.